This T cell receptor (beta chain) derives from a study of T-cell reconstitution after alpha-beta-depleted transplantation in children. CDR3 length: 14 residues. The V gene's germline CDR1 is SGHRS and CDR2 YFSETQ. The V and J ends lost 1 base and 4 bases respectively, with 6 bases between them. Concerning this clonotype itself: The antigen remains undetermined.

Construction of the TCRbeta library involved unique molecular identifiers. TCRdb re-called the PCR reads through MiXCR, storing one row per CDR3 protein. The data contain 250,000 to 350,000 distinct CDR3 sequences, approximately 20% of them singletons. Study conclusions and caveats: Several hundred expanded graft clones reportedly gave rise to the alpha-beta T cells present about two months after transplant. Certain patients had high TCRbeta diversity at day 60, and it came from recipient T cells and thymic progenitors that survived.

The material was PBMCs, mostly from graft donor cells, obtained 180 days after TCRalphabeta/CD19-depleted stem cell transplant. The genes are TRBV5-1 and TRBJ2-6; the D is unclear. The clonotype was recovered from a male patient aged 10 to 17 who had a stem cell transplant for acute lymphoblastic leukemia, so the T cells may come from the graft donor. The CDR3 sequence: CASSLPDGANVLTF. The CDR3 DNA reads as TGCGCCAGCAGCTTGCCAGACGGGGCCAACGTCCTGACTTTC.